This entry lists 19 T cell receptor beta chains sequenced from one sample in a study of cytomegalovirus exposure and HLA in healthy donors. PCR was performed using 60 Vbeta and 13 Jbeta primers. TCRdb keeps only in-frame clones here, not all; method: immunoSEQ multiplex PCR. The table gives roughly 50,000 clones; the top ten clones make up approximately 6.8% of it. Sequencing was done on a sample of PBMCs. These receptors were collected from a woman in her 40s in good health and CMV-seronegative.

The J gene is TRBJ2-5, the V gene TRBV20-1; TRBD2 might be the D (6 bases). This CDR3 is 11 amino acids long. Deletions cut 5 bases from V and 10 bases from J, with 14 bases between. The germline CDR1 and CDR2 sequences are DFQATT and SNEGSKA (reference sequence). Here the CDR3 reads CSAPPGLYQYF. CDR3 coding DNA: TGCAGTGCTCCTCCGGGACTTTACCAGTACTTC.

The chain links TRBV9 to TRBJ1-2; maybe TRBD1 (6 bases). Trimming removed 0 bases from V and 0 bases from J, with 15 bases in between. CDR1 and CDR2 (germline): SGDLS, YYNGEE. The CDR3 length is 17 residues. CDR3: CASSVEVRDIANYGYTF. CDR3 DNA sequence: TGTGCCAGCAGCGTAGAAGTCCGGGACATCGCTAACTATGGCTACACCTTC.

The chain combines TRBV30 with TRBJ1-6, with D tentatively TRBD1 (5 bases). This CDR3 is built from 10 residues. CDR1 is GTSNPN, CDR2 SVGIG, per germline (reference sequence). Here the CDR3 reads CAVGGSPLHF. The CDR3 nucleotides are TGTGCGGTGGGGGGTTCACCCCTCCACTTT.

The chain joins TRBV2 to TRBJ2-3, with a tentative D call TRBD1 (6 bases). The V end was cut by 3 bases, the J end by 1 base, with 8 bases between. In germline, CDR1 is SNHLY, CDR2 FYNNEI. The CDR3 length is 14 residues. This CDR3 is CASSDRGGTDTQYF. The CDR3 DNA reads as TGTGCCAGCAGTGACAGGGGAGGCACAGATACGCAGTATTTT. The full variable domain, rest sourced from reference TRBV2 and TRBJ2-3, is EPEVTQTPSHQVTQMGQEVILRCVPISNHLYFYWYRQILGQKVEFLVSFYNNEISEKSEIFDDQFSVERPDGSNFTLKIRSTKLEDSAMYFCASSDRGGTDTQYFGPGTRLTVL.

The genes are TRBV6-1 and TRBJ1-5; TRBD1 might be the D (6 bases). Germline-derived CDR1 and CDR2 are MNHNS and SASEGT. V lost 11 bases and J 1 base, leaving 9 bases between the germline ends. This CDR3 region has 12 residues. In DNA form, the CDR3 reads TGTGCCTCAACAGGGAGCAATCAGCCCCAGCATTTT. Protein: CASTGSNQPQHF.

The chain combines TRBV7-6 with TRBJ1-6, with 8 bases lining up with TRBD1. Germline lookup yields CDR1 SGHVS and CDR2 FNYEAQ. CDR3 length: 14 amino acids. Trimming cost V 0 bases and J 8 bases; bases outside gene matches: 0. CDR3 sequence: CASSLAQGDSPLHF. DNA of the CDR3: TGTGCCAGCAGCTTAGCACAGGGGGATTCACCCCTCCACTTT.

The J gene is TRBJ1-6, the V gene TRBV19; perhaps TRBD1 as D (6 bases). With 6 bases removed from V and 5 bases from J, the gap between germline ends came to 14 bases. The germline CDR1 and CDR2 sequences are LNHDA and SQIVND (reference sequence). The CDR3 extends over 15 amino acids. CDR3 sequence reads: CASRVTGRNNSPLHF. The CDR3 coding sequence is TGTGCCAGTAGAGTAACAGGGCGAAATAATTCACCCCTCCACTTT.

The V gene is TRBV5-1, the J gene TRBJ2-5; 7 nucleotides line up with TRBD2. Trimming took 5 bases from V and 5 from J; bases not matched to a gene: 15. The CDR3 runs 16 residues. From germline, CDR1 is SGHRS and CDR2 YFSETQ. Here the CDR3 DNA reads TGCGCCAGCAGTAATCGGGGGGTGATCGATTGGGAGACCCAGTACTTC. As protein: CASSNRGVIDWETQYF.

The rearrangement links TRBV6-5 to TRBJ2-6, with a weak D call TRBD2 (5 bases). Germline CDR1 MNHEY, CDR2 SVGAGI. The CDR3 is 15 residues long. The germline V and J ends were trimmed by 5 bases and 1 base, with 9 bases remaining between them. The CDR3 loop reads CASSPRASGANVLTF. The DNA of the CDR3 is TGTGCCAGCAGTCCGAGGGCATCTGGGGCCAACGTCCTGACTTTC.

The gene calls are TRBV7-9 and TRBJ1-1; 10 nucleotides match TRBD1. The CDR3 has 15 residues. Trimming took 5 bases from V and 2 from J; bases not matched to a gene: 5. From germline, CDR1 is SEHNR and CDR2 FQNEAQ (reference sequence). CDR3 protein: CASSPRDRGNTEAFF. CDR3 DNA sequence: TGTGCCAGCAGCCCCCGGGACAGGGGTAACACTGAAGCTTTCTTT.

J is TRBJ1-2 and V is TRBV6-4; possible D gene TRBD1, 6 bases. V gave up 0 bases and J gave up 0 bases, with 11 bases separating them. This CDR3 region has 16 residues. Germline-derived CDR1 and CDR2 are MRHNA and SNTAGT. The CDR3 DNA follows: TGTGCCAGCAGTGACTCCGCGGCAGGGGCTAACTATGGCTACACCTTC. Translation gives CASSDSAAGANYGYTF.

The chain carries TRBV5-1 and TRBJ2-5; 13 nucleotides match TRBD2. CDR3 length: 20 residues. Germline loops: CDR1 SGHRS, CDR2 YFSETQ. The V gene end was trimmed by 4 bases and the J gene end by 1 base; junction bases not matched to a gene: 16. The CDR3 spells CASSLGLAGVMGSSQETQYF. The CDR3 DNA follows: TGCGCCAGCAGCCTCGGACTAGCGGGAGTAATGGGTTCAAGCCAAGAGACCCAGTACTTC.

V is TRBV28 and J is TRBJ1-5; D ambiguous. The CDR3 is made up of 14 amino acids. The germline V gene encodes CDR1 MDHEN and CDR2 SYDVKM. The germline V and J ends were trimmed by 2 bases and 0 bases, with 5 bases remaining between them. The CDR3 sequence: CASSLRGSNQPQHF. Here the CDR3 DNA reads TGTGCCAGCAGTTTACGGGGTAGCAATCAGCCCCAGCATTTT.

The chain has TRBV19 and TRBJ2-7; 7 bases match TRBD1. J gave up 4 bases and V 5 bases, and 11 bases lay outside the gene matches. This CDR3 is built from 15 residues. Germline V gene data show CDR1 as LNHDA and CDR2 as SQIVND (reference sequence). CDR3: CASSFRSQGVYEQYF. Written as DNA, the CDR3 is TGTGCCAGTAGTTTCCGATCGCAGGGGGTATACGAGCAGTACTTC.

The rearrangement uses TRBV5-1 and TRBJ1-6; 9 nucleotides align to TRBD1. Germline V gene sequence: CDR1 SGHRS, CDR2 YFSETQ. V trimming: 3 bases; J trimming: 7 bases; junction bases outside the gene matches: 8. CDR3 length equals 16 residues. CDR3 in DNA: TGCGCCAGCAGCTGGGCGGGACAGGGAGTAAATTCACCCCTCCACTTT. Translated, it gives CASSWAGQGVNSPLHF.

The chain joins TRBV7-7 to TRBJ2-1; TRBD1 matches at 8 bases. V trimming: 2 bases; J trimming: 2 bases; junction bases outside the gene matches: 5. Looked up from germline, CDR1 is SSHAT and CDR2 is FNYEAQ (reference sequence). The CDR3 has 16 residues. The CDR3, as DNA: TGTGCCAGCAGCTTACGGGCAGGGGGCCCCTACAATGAGCAGTTCTTC. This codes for CASSLRAGGPYNEQFF.

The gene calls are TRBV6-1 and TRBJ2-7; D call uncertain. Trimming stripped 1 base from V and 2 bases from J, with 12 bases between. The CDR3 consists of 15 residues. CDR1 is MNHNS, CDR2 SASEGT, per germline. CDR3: CASSEVEFVAYEQYF. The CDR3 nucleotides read TGTGCCAGCAGTGAAGTTGAGTTCGTCGCCTACGAGCAGTACTTC.

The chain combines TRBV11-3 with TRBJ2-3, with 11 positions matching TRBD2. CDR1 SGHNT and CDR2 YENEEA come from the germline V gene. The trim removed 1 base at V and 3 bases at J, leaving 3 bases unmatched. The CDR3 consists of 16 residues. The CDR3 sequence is CASSLGTSGRTDTQYF. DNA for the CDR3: TGTGCCAGCAGCTTAGGTACTAGCGGGAGAACAGATACGCAGTATTTT. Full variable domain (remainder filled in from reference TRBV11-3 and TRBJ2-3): EAGVVQSPRYKIIEKKQPVAFWCNPISGHNTLYWYLQNLGQGPELLIRYENEEAVDDSQLPKDRFSAERLKGVDSTLKIQPAELGDSAVYLCASSLGTSGRTDTQYFGPGTRLTVL.

The CDR3 region has the DNA TGTGCCAGCAGTCGACAGGGGATCACTGAAGCTTTCTTT. Translating gives CASSRQGITEAFF. This chain connects TRBV6-5 to TRBJ1-1; 8 nucleotides align to TRBD1. The CDR3 is 13 residues long. Germline-derived CDR1 and CDR2 are MNHEY and SVGAGI. V dropped 5 bases and J dropped 4; count of bases not matched to a gene: 3.